Following are 6 T cell receptor beta chains from one sample sequenced in a study of beta chain features in type 1 diabetes. The isolated RNA, all of it, was reverse transcribed, so expressed TCRB transcripts were what got sequenced. Using immunoSEQ multiplex PCR, the repertoire was profiled, and TCRdb retains in-frame clones only, with some absent. The data hold 310,000 or so clones, with roughly 9.6% observed a single time. The sample comprised naive CD4+ T cells from blood. The receptor source for this set is a woman aged 25 to 39 in good health.

The V and J genes are TRBV7-3 and TRBJ2-6; D ambiguous. The CDR3 totals 15 residues. With 4 bases removed from V and 2 bases from J, the gap between germline ends came to 9 bases. The germline gives CDR1 SGHTA, CDR2 FQGTGA. The CDR3 DNA reads TGTGCCAGCAGCTCCCCGAGCCCTGGGGCCAACGTCCTGACTTTC. Translating gives CASSSPSPGANVLTF.

The chain joins TRBV5-1 to TRBJ2-6, with unresolved D. V was trimmed by 3 bases and J by 0 bases, leaving 7 bases between them. The CDR3 is made up of 15 amino acids. Germline V gives CDR1 SGHRS, CDR2 YFSETQ. Here the CDR3 DNA reads TGCGCCAGCAGCTGGGCACGCTCTGGGGCCAACGTCCTGACTTTC. This sequence encodes CASSWARSGANVLTF.

The rearrangement uses TRBV6-5 and TRBJ2-3, with D perhaps matching TRBD2 (6 bases). The germline V gene encodes CDR1 MNHEY and CDR2 SVGAGI. This CDR3 contains 14 residues. The ends were cut back, 5 bases at V and 0 bases at J, with 9 bases in the middle. CDR3 sequence (DNA): TGTGCCAGCAGTATGACTAGGAGCACAGATACGCAGTATTTT. Translation: CASSMTRSTDTQYF.

The J gene is TRBJ2-3, the V gene TRBV7-2, with D possibly matching TRBD2 (6 bases). V gave up 0 bases and J gave up 6 bases, with 16 bases separating them. Germline values: CDR1 SGHTA, CDR2 FQGNSA. The length of the CDR3 is 16 residues. CDR3 sequence: CASSLAGLASRDTQYF. The CDR3 region has the DNA TGTGCCAGCAGCTTAGCAGGGCTAGCGTCAAGGGATACGCAGTATTTT.

This clone was detected a few times. This sequence joins TRBV7-2 and TRBJ2-7, with a weak D call TRBD2 (6 bases). Germline V gives CDR1 SGHTA, CDR2 FQGNSA. Trimming removed 5 bases from V and 3 bases from J, with 8 bases in between. The CDR3 sequence is 12 residues long. The CDR3 reads CASSAGNYEQYF. CDR3 bases: TGTGCCAGCAGCGCGGGGAACTACGAGCAGTACTTC.

This sequence joins TRBV7-2 and TRBJ2-7; 9 nucleotides agree with TRBD2. CDR3 length equals 16 residues. Germline values: CDR1 SGHTA, CDR2 FQGNSA. J lost 0 bases, V lost 5 bases, and 8 bases had no gene match. Written as DNA, the CDR3 is TGTGCCAGCAGCACAGCGGGGGGAGCCACCTCCTACGAGCAGTACTTC. It specifies CASSTAGGATSYEQYF.